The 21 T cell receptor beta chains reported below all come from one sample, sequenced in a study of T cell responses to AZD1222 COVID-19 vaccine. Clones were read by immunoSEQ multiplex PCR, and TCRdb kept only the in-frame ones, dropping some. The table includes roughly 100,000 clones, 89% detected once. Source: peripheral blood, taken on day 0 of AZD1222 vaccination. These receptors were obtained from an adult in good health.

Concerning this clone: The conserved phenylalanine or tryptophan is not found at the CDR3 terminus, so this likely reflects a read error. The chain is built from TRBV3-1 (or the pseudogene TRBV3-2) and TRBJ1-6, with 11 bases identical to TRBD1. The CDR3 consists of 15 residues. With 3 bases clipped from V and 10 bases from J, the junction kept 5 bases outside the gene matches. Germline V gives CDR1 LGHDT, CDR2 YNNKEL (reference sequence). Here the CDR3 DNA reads TGTGCCAGCAGCCAGGACGGGACAGGGGGATCACCCCTCCACCTT. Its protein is CASSQDGTGGSPLHL.

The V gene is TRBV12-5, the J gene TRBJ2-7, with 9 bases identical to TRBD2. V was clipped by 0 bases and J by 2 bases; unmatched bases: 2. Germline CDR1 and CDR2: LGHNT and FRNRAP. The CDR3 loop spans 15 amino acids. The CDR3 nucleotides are TGTGCTAGTGGTTTGGTTGCGGGGGGGACCTACGAGCAGTACTTC. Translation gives CASGLVAGGTYEQYF.

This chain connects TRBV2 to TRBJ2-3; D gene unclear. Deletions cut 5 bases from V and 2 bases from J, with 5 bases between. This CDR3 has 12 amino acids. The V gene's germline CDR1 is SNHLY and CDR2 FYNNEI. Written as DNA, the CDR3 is TGTGCCAGCAGTTTCACCACAGATACGCAGTATTTT. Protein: CASSFTTDTQYF.

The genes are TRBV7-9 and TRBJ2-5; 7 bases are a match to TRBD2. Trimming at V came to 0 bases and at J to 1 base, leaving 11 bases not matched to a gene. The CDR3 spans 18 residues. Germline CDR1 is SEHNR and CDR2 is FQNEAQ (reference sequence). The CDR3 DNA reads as TGTGCCAGCAGCTTAGCAGGGACTACTAGACGTCTCCAAGAGACCCAGTACTTC. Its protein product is CASSLAGTTRRLQETQYF.

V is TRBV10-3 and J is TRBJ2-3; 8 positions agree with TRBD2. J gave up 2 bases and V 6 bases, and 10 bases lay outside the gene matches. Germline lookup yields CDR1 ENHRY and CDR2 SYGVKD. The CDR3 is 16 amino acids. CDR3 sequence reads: CAISGTSGGITDTQYF. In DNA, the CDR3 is TGTGCCATCAGCGGGACTAGTGGGGGGATCACAGATACGCAGTATTTT.

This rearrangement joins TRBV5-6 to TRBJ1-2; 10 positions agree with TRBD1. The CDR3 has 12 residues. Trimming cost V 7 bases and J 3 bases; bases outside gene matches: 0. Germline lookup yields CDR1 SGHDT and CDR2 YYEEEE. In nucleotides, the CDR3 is TGTGCCAGCGGGACAGGGGACTATGGCTACACCTTC. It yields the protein CASGTGDYGYTF.

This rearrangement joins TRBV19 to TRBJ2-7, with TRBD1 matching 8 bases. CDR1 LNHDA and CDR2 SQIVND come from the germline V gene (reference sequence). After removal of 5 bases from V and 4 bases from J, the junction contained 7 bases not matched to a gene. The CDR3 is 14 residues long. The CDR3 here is CASSPRQGWYEQYF. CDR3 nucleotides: TGTGCCAGTAGTCCGCGACAGGGGTGGTACGAGCAGTACTTC.

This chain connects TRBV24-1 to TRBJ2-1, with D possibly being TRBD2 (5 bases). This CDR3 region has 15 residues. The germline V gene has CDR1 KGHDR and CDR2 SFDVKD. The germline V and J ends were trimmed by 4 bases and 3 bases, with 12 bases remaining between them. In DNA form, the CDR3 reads TGTGCCACCAGTGACCCCCGGACTGGCTACAATGAGCAGTTCTTC. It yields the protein CATSDPRTGYNEQFF.

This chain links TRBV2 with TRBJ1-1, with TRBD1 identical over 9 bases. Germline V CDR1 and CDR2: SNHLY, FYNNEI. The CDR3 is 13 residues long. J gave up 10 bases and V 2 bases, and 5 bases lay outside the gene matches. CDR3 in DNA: TGTGCCAGCAGTGAATCGGGGACAGGGATAGCTTTCTTT. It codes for CASSESGTGIAFF.

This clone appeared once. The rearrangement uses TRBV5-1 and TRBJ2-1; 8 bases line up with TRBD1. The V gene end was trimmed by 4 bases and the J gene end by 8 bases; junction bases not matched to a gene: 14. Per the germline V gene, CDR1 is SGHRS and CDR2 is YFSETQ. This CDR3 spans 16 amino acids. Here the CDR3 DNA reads TGCGCCAGCAGCCCCACGGAGGGACAGGTTTTCGATGAGCAGTTCTTC. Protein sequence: CASSPTEGQVFDEQFF. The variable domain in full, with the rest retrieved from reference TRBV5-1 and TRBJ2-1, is KAGVTQTPRYLIKTRGQQVTLSCSPISGHRSVSWYQQTPGQGLQFLFEYFSETQRNKGNFPGRFSGRQFSNSRSEMNVSTLELGDSALYLCASSPTEGQVFDEQFFGPGTRLTVL.

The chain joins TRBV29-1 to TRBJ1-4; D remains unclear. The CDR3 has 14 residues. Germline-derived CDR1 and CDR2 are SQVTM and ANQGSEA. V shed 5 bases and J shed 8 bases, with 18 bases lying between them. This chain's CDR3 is CSVFDWASFEKLFF. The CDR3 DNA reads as TGCAGCGTTTTCGACTGGGCCTCGTTCGAAAAACTGTTTTTT.

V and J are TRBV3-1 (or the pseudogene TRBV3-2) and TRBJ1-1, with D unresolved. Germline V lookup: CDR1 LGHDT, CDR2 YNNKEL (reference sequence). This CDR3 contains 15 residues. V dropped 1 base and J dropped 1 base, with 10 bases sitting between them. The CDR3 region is CASSQAPLKNTEAFF. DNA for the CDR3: TGTGCCAGCAGCCAAGCTCCCTTAAAGAACACTGAAGCTTTCTTT.

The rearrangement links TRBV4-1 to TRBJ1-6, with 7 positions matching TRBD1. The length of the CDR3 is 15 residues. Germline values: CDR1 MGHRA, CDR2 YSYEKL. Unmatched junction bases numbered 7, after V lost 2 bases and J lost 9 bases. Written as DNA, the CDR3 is TGCGCCAGCAGCCAACCGAGGACAGGAGCTTCACCCCTCCACTTT. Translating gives CASSQPRTGASPLHF.

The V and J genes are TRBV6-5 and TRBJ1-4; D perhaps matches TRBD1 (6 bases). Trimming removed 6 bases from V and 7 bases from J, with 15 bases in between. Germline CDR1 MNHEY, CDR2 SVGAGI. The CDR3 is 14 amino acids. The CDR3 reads CASSQGHDGEKLFF. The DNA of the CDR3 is TGTGCCAGCAGCCAGGGGCATGATGGTGAAAAACTGTTTTTT.

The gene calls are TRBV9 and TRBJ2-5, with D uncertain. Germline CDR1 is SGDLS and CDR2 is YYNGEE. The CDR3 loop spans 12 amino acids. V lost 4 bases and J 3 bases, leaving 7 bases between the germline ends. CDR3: CASSPAEETQYF. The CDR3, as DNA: TGTGCCAGCAGCCCGGCGGAAGAGACCCAGTACTTC.

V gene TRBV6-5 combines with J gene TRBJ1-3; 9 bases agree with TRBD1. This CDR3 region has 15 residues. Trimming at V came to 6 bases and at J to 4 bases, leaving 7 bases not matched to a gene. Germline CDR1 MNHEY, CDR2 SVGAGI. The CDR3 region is CASSRAGTGGNTIYF. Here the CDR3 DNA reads TGTGCCAGCAGCCGAGCCGGGACAGGGGGAAACACCATATATTTT.

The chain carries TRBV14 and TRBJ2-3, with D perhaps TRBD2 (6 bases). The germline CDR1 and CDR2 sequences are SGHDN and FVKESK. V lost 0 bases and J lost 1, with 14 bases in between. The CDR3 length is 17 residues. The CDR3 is CASSQDRWGDRTDTQYF. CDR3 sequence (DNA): TGTGCCAGCAGCCAAGACCGGTGGGGGGACCGCACAGATACGCAGTATTTT.

This CDR3 is CAISETQNTEAFF. CDR3 nucleotide sequence: TGTGCCATCAGTGAGACTCAGAACACTGAAGCTTTCTTT. The chain combines TRBV10-3 with TRBJ1-1; the D is unclear. CDR1 and CDR2 from the germline V gene are ENHRY and SYGVKD. Trimming left V 2 bases short and J 1 base short, with 5 bases between. The length of the CDR3 is 13 residues.

CDR3 sequence reads: CASSADRGFGYTF. CDR3 sequence (DNA): TGTGCCAGCAGCGCAGACAGGGGTTTTGGCTACACCTTC. The V gene is TRBV9, the J gene TRBJ1-2, with 8 positions matching TRBD1. The CDR3 is 13 residues long. The germline gives CDR1 SGDLS, CDR2 YYNGEE. V was clipped by 3 bases and J by 7 bases; unmatched bases: 5.

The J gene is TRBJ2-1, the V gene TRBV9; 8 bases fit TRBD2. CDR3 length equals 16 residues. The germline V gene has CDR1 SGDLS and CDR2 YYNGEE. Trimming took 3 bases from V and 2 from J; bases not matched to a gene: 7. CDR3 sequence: CASSGAGLEAYNEQFF. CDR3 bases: TGTGCCAGCAGCGGGGCGGGACTAGAGGCCTACAATGAGCAGTTCTTC.

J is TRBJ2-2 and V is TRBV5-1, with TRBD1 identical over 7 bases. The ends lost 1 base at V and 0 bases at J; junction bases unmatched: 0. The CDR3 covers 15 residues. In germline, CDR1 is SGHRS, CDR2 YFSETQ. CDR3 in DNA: TGCGCCAGCAGCTTGACAGGGGCGAACACCGGGGAGCTGTTTTTT. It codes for CASSLTGANTGELFF. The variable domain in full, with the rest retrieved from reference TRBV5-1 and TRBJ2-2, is KAGVTQTPRYLIKTRGQQVTLSCSPISGHRSVSWYQQTPGQGLQFLFEYFSETQRNKGNFPGRFSGRQFSNSRSEMNVSTLELGDSALYLCASSLTGANTGELFFGEGSRLTVL.